The clone carrying this T cell receptor (beta chain) appeared a few times. The antigen remains undetermined. J lost 7 bases, V lost 2 bases, and 9 bases had no gene match. The CDR3 spans 16 residues. Germline lookup yields CDR1 SGHDN and CDR2 FVKESK. Via MiXCR, TCRdb re-called the 5' RACE reads, giving one row per CDR3 protein. The sample carries just under 550,000 distinct CDR3 sequences, 12% to 15% recorded once. The sample comes from a study of identical twins. Overall study findings and caveats: Out-of-frame sharing of TCR alpha in monozygotic twins was underestimated by models. Cord blood beta clonotypes that were abundant carried fewer insertions, and memory repertoires showed no such trend.

With no exceptions, donors were healthy Caucasians. These sequences were also reported in another study, on yellow fever vaccine responses in identical twins.

The chain couples TRBV14 to TRBJ2-1; 9 bases line up with TRBD1. The sequencing sample was made of CD4+ T cells sorted from blood. The clonotype comes from a woman aged 18-30 years in good health. CDR3 amino acids: CASSQNRGRILNEQFF. Here the CDR3 DNA reads TGTGCCAGCAGCCAAAACAGGGGGCGAATTTTGAATGAGCAGTTCTTC. Combining the CDR3 with reference TRBV14 and TRBJ2-1 gives the whole variable domain EAGVTQFPSHSVIEKGQTVTLRCDPISGHDNLYWYRRVMGKEIKFLLHFVKESKQDESGMPNNRFLAERTGGTYSTLKVQPAELEDSGVYFCASSQNRGRILNEQFFGPGTRLTVL.